This T cell receptor beta chain was retrieved from a study of T-cell reconstitution after alpha-beta-depleted transplantation in children. This clonotype has only a few counts. Its target is unknown. Study observations and caveats: The origin of high day-60 TCRbeta diversity in some patients lay in surviving recipient T cells and thymic progenitors. Alpha-beta T cells about two months after transplant reportedly derived from several hundred expanded graft clones. A year post-transplant, T-cell counts and diversity derived mostly from newly produced T cells.

Researchers prepared the TCRbeta library using unique molecular identifiers, the study reports. Each CDR3 protein is one row after TCRdb ran MiXCR on the PCR reads. The sample includes around 270,000 distinct CDR3 sequences, 6% to 10% of them seen just once. The CDR3 runs 16 residues. The V gene's germline CDR1 is SSHAT and CDR2 FNYEAQ (reference sequence). V was trimmed by 1 base and J by 0 bases, leaving 9 bases between them. The TCR was taken from a female patient aged 2-15 years who had a stem cell transplant for Fanconi anemia, so the T cells may come from the graft donor. The sequencing here drew on peripheral blood, taken 360 days after TCRalphabeta/CD19-depleted stem cell transplant. The chain has TRBV7-7 and TRBJ2-2; either TRBD1 or TRBD2 may supply D (6 bases each). The CDR3 nucleotides read TGTGCCAGCAGCTTAGACGGGGGCGCGAACACCGGGGAGCTGTTTTTT. Encoded protein: CASSLDGGANTGELFF.